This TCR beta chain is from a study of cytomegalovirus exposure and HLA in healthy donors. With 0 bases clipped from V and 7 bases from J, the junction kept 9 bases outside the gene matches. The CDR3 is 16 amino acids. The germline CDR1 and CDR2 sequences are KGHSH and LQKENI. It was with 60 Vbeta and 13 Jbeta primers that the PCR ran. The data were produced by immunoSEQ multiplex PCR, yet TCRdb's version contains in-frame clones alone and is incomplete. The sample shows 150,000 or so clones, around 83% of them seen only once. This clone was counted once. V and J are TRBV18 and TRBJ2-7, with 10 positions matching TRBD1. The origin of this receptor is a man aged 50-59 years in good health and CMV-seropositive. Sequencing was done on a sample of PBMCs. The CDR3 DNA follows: TGTGCCAGCTCACCACCAAGGACAGGGGGGACCACGGAGCAGTACTTC. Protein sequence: CASSPPRTGGTTEQYF.